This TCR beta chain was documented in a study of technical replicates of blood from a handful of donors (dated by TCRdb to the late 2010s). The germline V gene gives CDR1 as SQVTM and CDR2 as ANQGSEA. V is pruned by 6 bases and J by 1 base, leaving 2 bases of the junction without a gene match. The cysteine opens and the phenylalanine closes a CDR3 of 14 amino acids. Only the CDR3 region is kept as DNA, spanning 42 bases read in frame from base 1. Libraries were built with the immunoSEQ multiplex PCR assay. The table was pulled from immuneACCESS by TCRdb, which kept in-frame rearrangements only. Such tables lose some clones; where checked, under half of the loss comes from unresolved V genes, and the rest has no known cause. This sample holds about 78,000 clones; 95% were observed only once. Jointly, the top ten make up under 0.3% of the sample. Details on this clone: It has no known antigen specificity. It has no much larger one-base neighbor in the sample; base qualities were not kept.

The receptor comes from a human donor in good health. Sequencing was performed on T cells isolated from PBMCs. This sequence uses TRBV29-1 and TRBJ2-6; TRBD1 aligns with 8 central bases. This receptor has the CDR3 CSVTGGSGANVLTF. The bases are TGCAGCGTAACAGGGGGGTCTGGGGCCAACGTCCTGACTTTC.